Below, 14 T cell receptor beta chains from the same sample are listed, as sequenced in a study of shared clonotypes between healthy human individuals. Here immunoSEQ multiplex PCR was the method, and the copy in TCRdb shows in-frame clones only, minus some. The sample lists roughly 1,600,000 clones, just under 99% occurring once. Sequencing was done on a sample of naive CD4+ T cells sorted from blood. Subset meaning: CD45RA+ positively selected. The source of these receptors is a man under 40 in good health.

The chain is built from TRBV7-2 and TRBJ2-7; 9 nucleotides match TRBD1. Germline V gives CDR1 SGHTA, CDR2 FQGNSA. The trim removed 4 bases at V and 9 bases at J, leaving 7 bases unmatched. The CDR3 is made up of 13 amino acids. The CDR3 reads CASSSGTGSVQYF. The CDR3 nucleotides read TGTGCCAGCAGCTCCGGGACAGGGAGTGTGCAGTACTTC.

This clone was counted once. The CDR3 coding sequence is TGTGCCAGCAGCTTAGCGTGGGGCGGCGAAGCTTTCTTT. This translates into CASSLAWGGEAFF. The chain links TRBV11-2 to TRBJ1-1, with D possibly being TRBD1 (5 bases). Germline V gene sequence: CDR1 SGHAT, CDR2 FQNNGV. V dropped 1 base and J dropped 8 bases, with 11 bases sitting between them. The CDR3 loop spans 13 amino acids. Using reference TRBV11-2 and TRBJ1-1 for the parts outside the CDR3, the full variable domain is EAGVAQSPRYKIIEKRQSVAFWCNPISGHATLYWYQQILGQGPKLLIQFQNNGVVDDSQLPKDRFSAERLKGVDSTLKIQPAKLEDSAVYLCASSLAWGGEAFFGQGTRLTVV.

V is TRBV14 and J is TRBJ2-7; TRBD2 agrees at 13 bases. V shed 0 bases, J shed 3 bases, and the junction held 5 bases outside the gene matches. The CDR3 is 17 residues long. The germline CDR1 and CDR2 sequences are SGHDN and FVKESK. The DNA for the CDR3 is TGTGCCAGCAGCCAAGACAGGACTAGCGGGAGTCGCTACGAGCAGTACTTC. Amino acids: CASSQDRTSGSRYEQYF.

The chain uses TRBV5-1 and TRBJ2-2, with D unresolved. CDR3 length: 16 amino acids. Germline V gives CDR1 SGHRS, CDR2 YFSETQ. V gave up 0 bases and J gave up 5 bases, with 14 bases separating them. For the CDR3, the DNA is TGCGCCAGCAGCTTGGATGGCCGACAAGTAACCGGGGAGCTGTTTTTT. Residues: CASSLDGRQVTGELFF.

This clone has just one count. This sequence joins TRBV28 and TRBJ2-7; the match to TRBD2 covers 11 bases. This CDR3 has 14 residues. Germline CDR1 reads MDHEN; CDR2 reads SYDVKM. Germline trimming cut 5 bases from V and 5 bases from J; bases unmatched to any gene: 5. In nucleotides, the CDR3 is TGTGCCAGCAGTCTGGGACTAGCGGTCGACGAGCAGTACTTC. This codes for CASSLGLAVDEQYF.

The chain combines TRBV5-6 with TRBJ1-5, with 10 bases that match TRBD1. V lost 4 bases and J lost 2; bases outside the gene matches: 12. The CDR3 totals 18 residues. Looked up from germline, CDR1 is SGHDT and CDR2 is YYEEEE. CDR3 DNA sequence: TGTGCCAGCAGCGAGCCTCCCGGGACAGGGGAGGGCAATCAGCCCCAGCATTTT. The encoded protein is CASSEPPGTGEGNQPQHF.

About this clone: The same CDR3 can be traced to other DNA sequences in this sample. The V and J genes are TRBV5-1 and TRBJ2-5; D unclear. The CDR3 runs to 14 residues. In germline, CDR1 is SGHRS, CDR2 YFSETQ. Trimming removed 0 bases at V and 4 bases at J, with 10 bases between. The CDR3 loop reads CASSLAGVGETQYF. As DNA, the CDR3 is TGCGCCAGCAGCTTGGCAGGAGTGGGAGAGACCCAGTACTTC.

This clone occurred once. For the CDR3, the DNA is TGTGCCAGCAGTAGACAGGGGATGGAGACCCAGTACTTC. It is translated as CASSRQGMETQYF. The chain has TRBV6-1 and TRBJ2-5, with 8 positions matching TRBD1. The germline V gene has CDR1 MNHNS and CDR2 SASEGT. The CDR3 is 13 residues long. V was clipped by 5 bases and J by 5 bases; unmatched bases: 4.

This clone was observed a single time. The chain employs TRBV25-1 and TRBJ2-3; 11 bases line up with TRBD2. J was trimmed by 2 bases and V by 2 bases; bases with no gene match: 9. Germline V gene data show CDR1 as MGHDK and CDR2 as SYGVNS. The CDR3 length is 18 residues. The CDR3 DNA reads TGTGCCAGCAGTGAACCCTCTCGACTAGCGGGAATCACAGATACGCAGTATTTT. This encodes CASSEPSRLAGITDTQYF.

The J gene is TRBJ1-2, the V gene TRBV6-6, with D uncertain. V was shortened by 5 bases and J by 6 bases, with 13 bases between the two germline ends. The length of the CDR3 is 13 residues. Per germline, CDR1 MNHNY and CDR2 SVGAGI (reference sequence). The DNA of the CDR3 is TGTGCCAGCAGTCCGGGAAGTATGAATGGCTACACCTTC. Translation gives CASSPGSMNGYTF.

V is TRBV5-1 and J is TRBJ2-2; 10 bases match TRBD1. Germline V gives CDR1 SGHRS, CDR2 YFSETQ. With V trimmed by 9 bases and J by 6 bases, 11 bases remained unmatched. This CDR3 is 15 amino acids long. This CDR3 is CATTTGTGASGELFF. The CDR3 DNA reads TGCGCCACCACAACCGGGACAGGGGCCTCCGGGGAGCTGTTTTTT.

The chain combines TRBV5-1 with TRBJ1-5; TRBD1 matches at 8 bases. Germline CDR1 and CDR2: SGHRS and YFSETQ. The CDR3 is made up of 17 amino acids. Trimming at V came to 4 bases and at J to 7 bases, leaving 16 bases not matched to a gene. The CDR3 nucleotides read TGCGCCAGCAGCCCTACGCTCCTCGAAAACAGGGGGCAGCCCCAGCATTTT. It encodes CASSPTLLENRGQPQHF.

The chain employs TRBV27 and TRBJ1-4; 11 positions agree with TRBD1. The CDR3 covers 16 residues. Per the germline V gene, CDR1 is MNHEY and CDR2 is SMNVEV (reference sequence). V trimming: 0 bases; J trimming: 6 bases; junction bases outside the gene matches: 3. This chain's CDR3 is CASSLSGTGGHEKLFF. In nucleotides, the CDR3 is TGTGCCAGCAGTTTATCCGGGACAGGGGGGCATGAAAAACTGTTTTTT.

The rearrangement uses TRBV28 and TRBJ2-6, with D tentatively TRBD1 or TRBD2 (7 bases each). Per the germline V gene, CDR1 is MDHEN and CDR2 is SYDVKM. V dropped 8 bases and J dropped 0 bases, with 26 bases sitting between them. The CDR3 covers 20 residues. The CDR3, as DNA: TGTGCCAGCTGGGGAGAAAAGACAGGGTGGACTAGCTCTGGGGCCAACGTCCTGACTTTC. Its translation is CASWGEKTGWTSSGANVLTF.